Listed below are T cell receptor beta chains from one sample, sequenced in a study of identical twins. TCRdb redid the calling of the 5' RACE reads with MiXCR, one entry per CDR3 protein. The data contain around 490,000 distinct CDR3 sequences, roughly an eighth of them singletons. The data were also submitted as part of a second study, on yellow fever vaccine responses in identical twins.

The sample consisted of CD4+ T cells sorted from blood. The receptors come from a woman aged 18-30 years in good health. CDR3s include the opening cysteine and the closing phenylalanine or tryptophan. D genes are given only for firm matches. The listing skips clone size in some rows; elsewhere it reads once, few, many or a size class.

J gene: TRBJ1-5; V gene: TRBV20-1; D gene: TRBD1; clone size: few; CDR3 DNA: TGCAGTGCTAGCCCGTTGAGACAGGGGGCAAAAGGCAATCAGCCCCAGCATTTT; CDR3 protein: CSASPLRQGAKGNQPQHF
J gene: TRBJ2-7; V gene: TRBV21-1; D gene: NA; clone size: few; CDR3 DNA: TGTGCCAGCAGCAAATACCAGAGCGGACTAGCGGGAGACGAGCAGTACTTC; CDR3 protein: CASSKYQSGLAGDEQYF
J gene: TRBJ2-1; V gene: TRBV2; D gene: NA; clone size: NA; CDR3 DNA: TGTGCCAGCAGCCTAGGGACTTCTGGGAGCGGGCAGTTCTTC; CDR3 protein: CASSLGTSGSGQFF
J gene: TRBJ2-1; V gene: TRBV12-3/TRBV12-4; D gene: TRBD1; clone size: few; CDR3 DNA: TGTGCCAGCAGTTTGGAAGACAGGGACTACAATGAGCAGTTCTTC; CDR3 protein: CASSLEDRDYNEQFF
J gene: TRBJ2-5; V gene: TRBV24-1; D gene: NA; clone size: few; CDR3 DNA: TGTGCCACCAGTCCCCCGGGATTCCAAGAGACCCAGTACTTC; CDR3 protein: CATSPPGFQETQYF
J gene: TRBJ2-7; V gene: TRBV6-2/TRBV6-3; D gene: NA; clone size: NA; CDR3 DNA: TGTGCCAGCAGTTACCAGGGCGGAGGTCCCTACGAGCAGTACTTC; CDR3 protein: CASSYQGGGPYEQYF
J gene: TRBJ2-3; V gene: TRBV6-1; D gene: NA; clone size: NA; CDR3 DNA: TGTGCCAGCAGGCAGCGGAGCACAGATACGCAGTATTTT; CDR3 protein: CASRQRSTDTQYF
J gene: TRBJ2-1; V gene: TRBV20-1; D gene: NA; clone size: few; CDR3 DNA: TGCAGTGCTAACCGCCCGATAGCGGACAATGAGCAGTTCTTC; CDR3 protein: CSANRPIADNEQFF
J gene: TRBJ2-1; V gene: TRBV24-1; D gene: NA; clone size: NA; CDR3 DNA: TGTGCCACCAGTGACCCCAGGGCCCCGGGTATTGAGCAGTTCTTC; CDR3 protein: CATSDPRAPGIEQFF
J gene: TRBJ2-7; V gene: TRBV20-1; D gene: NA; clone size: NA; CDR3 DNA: TGCAGTGCTAGGTACCCGGACTTTGACTCCGAGCAGTACTTC; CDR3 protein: CSARYPDFDSEQYF
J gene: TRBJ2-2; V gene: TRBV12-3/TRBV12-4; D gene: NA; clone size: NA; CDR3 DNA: TGTGCCAGCAGTACACCAACGAACACCGGGGAGCTGTTTTTT; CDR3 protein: CASSTPTNTGELFF
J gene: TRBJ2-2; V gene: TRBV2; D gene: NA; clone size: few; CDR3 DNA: TGTGCCAGCAGGAGATTGACAGGAACGGGAACCGGGGAGCTGTTTTTT; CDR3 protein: CASRRLTGTGTGELFF